This T cell receptor (beta chain) was profiled in a study of blood T cell repertoires in COVID-19. Methods used by the authors: Amplified reference gene primers provided the basis for estimating nucleated cell counts. Assay: immunoSEQ multiplex PCR; the TCRdb copy retains only in-frame clones and omits some. From that table come the V and J calls and clone size; the DNA was used to work out D and trimming. The sample consists of about 110,000 clones, over 80% of them appearing once. The clonotype originates from a woman aged 70-85 years with acute or convalescent COVID-19. The specimen sequenced was peripheral blood.

The CDR3 coding sequence is TGTGCCAGCAGTCCGCGGACAGCAACTAATGAAAAACTGTTTTTT. This encodes CASSPRTATNEKLFF. The V call is TRBV2, the J call TRBJ1-4; maybe TRBD1 (6 bases). The V end was cut by 5 bases, the J end by 0 bases, with 10 bases between. The germline V gene has CDR1 SNHLY and CDR2 FYNNEI. CDR3 length equals 15 residues. Together with reference TRBV2 and TRBJ1-4, the CDR3 gives the full variable domain: EPEVTQTPSHQVTQMGQEVILRCVPISNHLYFYWYRQILGQKVEFLVSFYNNEISEKSEIFDDQFSVERPDGSNFTLKIRSTKLEDSAMYFCASSPRTATNEKLFFGSGTQLSVL.